Listed here is a single TCR beta chain. Its antigen specificity is not known. No much larger clone is present one base from it, and per-base qualities are unavailable. The data were taken from a study of T cell repertoires in cytomegalovirus infection (dated by TCRdb to between 2019 and 2020). Broadly, across the study: The HLA type of each donor mattered for the analysis, because public TCR beta signatures pointed to carriage of CMV infection along with the matching HLA type.

The sequencing machine was an Illumina HiSeq 1500. TCRdb's own reprocessing of the public reads used fastp at Q25 and MiXCR and kept productive beta chains. Under each unique CDR3 protein, matching rows form one entry showing the most common genes and DNA. In all, the sample holds around 630,000 distinct CDR3 sequences, and 20% to 30% of those were seen once. 8% of the sample lies in the top ten. Results the study describes overall, beyond this receptor: The ex vivo response was dominated by HLA-C-restricted CMV-specific TCR beta clonotypes, which also provided the single most frequent clonotype in two of eight donors. In both this cohort and an independent cohort of 352 donors, the cumulative frequency of public TCR beta family members distinguished carriers of CMV infection plus the relevant HLA type.

Sequenced material: CD8+ T cells from PBMCs. This TCR derives from a human donor in good health (CMV status not recorded). Some clones in this sample may be carry-over from other donors' samples.

This receptor carries the CDR3 CSAPGDTEAFF. The nucleotide sequence reads as follows: TGCAGTGCCCCGGGAGACACTGAAGCTTTCTTT. The chain is assembled from TRBV20-1 and TRBJ1-1; the D gene assignment is ambiguous. Spanning cysteine to phenylalanine, the CDR3 consists of 11 amino acids. Here the CDR3 DNA is all that survives: 33 bases in frame from base 1. V lost 6 bases and J lost 3 bases; the stretch between them is 8 bases long. The germline V gene (reference sequence) specifies DFQATT as CDR1 and SNEGSKA as CDR2.